The 22 T cell receptor beta chains presented below share a single source sample, sequenced in a study of blood T cell repertoires in COVID-19. Profiled with immunoSEQ multiplex PCR; TCRdb holds only in-frame clones, not every one. This sample has 90,000 to 130,000 clones, with 80% to 90% found just once. Sequenced material: peripheral blood. Source of these receptors: a man aged 35 to 55 with acute or convalescent COVID-19.

V is TRBV3-1 (or the pseudogene TRBV3-2) and J is TRBJ1-6; D is unresolved. The germline V gene has CDR1 LGHDT and CDR2 YNNKEL (reference sequence). There are 14 residues in the CDR3. V was cut by 2 bases and J by 5 bases, with 7 bases left in between. The DNA for the CDR3 is TGTGCCAGCAGCCAACACGGTGATAATTCACCCCTCCACTTT. The encoded protein is CASSQHGDNSPLHF.

J is TRBJ1-2 and V is TRBV7-9; D not certain. CDR1 is SEHNR and CDR2 is FQNEAQ in the germline V gene (reference sequence). CDR3 size: 14 residues. Trimming took off 1 base at V and 1 base at J, with 7 bases between the two ends. The CDR3 sequence: CASSLGGVNYGYTF. The CDR3 DNA sequence: TGTGCCAGCAGCTTAGGGGGAGTTAACTATGGCTACACCTTC.

This rearrangement joins TRBV29-1 to TRBJ2-7; D is undetermined. The germline V gene has CDR1 SQVTM and CDR2 ANQGSEA. The length of the CDR3 is 12 residues. V was trimmed by 5 bases and J by 1 base, leaving 9 bases between them. The CDR3 DNA is TGCAGCGTTTTAGATTTGTCCTACGAGCAGTACTTC. It codes for CSVLDLSYEQYF.

In this sample, this clone turned up once. The rearrangement uses TRBV5-1 and TRBJ2-3; unclear D gene. The CDR3 length is 14 residues. CDR1 SGHRS and CDR2 YFSETQ come from the germline V gene. Between the trimmed V and J ends, which lost 2 bases and 3 bases, there was a span of 10 bases. This CDR3 reads CASSFRLYTDTQYF. CDR3 nucleotides: TGCGCCAGCAGCTTCCGACTCTATACAGATACGCAGTATTTT.

This sequence joins TRBV18 and TRBJ2-3, with 10 bases lining up with TRBD1. V was clipped by 1 base and J by 3 bases; unmatched bases: 1. Germline-derived CDR1 and CDR2 are KGHSH and LQKENI. This CDR3 contains 15 residues. The CDR3 spells CASSPRDRGTDTQYF. CDR3 nucleotide sequence: TGTGCCAGCTCACCACGGGACAGGGGAACAGATACGCAGTATTTT. The full variable domain, with the rest looked up from reference TRBV18 and TRBJ2-3, is NAGVMQNPRHLVRRRGQEARLRCSPMKGHSHVYWYRQLPEEGLKFMVYLQKENIIDESGMPKERFSAEFPKEGPSILRIQQVVRGDSAAYFCASSPRDRGTDTQYFGPGTRLTVL.

The count of this clone is one. This may arise from a read error, as a much more abundant clone is one base away. The CDR3 sequence: CASSDLLQGSNEKLLF. In DNA, the CDR3 is TGTGCCAGCAGTGACCTCCTACAGGGATCTAATGAAAAACTGCTTTTT. V usage is TRBV25-1 and J usage is TRBJ1-4; maybe TRBD1 (6 bases). The CDR3 totals 16 residues. The germline V gene has CDR1 MGHDK and CDR2 SYGVNS.

The chain is built from TRBV11-2 and TRBJ2-7, with D possibly being TRBD1 (6 bases). Germline CDR1 is SGHAT and CDR2 is FQNNGV. V shed 1 base and J shed 2 bases, with 12 bases lying between them. CDR3 length: 15 residues. Here the CDR3 reads CASSLGQPGAYEQYF. The CDR3 region has the DNA TGTGCCAGCAGCTTAGGACAGCCAGGGGCCTACGAGCAGTACTTC.

The chain recombines TRBV18 with TRBJ1-3; D not resolved. V lost 3 bases and J lost 0, with 12 bases in between. The length of the CDR3 is 16 residues. Germline-derived CDR1 and CDR2 are KGHSH and LQKENI. The CDR3, as DNA: TGTGCCAGCTCACCGGTCCAGGCCGTCTCTGGAAACACCATATATTTT. Amino acids: CASSPVQAVSGNTIYF.

The rearrangement uses TRBV24-1 and TRBJ2-1, with D perhaps matching TRBD2 (6 bases). V shed 4 bases and J shed 0 bases, with 12 bases lying between them. The CDR3 consists of 16 residues. Germline assignment: CDR1 KGHDR and CDR2 SFDVKD. The CDR3 DNA sequence: TGTGCCACCAGTGACCGGGACTTGAGCTCCTACAATGAGCAGTTCTTC. Its protein is CATSDRDLSSYNEQFF.

This rearrangement joins TRBV2 to TRBJ1-2; unclear D gene. Trimming took 4 bases from V and 8 from J, leaving 11 bases between them. CDR1 and CDR2 (germline): SNHLY, FYNNEI. The CDR3 contains 12 residues. The CDR3 protein is CASSGELSGYTF. CDR3 sequence (DNA): TGTGCCAGCAGTGGAGAACTCTCCGGCTACACCTTC.

The gene calls are TRBV28 and TRBJ1-5; 8 bases match TRBD1. Germline values: CDR1 MDHEN, CDR2 SYDVKM. This CDR3 is built from 16 residues. J lost 2 bases, V lost 2 bases, and 5 bases had no gene match. The CDR3 DNA reads TGTGCCAGCAGTTTACGACAGGGGACGGGCAATCAGCCCCAGCATTTT. Amino acids: CASSLRQGTGNQPQHF.

The chain is built from TRBV28 and TRBJ2-7, with 7 bases aligning to TRBD2. Germline loops: CDR1 MDHEN, CDR2 SYDVKM. With V trimmed by 7 bases and J by 2 bases, 11 bases remained unmatched. This CDR3 contains 15 residues. CDR3 region: CASIAAGARAYEQYF. The CDR3 DNA is TGTGCCAGCATTGCGGCGGGAGCACGAGCCTACGAGCAGTACTTC.

As DNA, the CDR3 is TGCGCCAGCGCACGGGACTGGGCAGGCGAGCAGTACTTC. This codes for CASARDWAGEQYF. V usage is TRBV5-1 and J usage is TRBJ2-7, with D perhaps TRBD2 (6 bases). This CDR3 is built from 13 residues. Trimming shortened V by 7 bases and J by 6 bases, and 17 bases separated the two germline ends. Germline CDR1 reads SGHRS; CDR2 reads YFSETQ.

The chain is built from TRBV25-1 and TRBJ2-7, with D possibly TRBD1 on 5 matching bases. Trimming pared 3 bases from V and 5 bases from J, leaving 14 bases between. The CDR3 length is 14 residues. Germline CDR1 is MGHDK and CDR2 is SYGVNS. CDR3 DNA: TGTGCCAGCAGTGACCGAAACCAGGGTGACGAGCAGTACTTC. It specifies CASSDRNQGDEQYF.

The V call is TRBV20-1, the J call TRBJ2-1, with 11 bases aligning to TRBD1. This CDR3 is built from 15 residues. The V segment lost 3 bases and the J segment 7 bases; nucleotides outside the gene matches: 8. Germline loops: CDR1 DFQATT, CDR2 SNEGSKA (reference sequence). The CDR3 is CSASRTGGMGNEQFF. CDR3 sequence (DNA): TGCAGTGCTAGTAGGACAGGGGGCATGGGAAATGAGCAGTTCTTC.

V gene TRBV18 combines with J gene TRBJ2-5, with a weak D call TRBD2 (5 bases). The CDR3 totals 14 residues. V was cut by 2 bases and J by 5 bases, with 12 bases left in between. Per germline, CDR1 KGHSH and CDR2 LQKENI. The CDR3 region is CASSPTLGLETQYF. CDR3 DNA sequence: TGTGCCAGCTCACCAACACTAGGTCTTGAGACCCAGTACTTC.

The chain couples TRBV29-1 to TRBJ1-1, with TRBD1 as a possible D gene (5 bases). This CDR3 spans 15 amino acids. Trimming took 5 bases from V and 0 from J, leaving 16 bases between them. The germline CDR1 and CDR2 sequences are SQVTM and ANQGSEA. The chain's CDR3 is CSVPFGGALNTEAFF. CDR3 sequence (DNA): TGCAGCGTTCCCTTTGGTGGGGCCTTGAACACTGAAGCTTTCTTT.

The chain is built from TRBV18 and TRBJ1-1, with D hard to call. V lost 5 bases and J 1 base, leaving 8 bases between the germline ends. The CDR3 runs 13 residues. Germline-derived CDR1 and CDR2 are KGHSH and LQKENI. CDR3 DNA sequence: TGTGCCAGCTCAGGGCGACAGAACACTGAAGCTTTCTTT. Translating it yields CASSGRQNTEAFF.

This rearrangement joins TRBV7-6 to TRBJ2-1; weak D call: TRBD1 (7 bases). Trimming pared 5 bases from V and 12 bases from J, leaving 11 bases between. The CDR3 length is 11 residues. Germline-derived CDR1 and CDR2 are SGHVS and FNYEAQ. The CDR3 sequence is CASSPGGRQFF. Here the CDR3 DNA reads TGTGCCAGCAGCCCAGGGGGGAGGCAGTTCTTC.

The chain carries TRBV30 and TRBJ2-2; TRBD1 aligns across 8 bases. CDR1 is GTSNPN, CDR2 SVGIG, per germline (reference sequence). V shed 6 bases and J 9 bases; nucleotides not matched to a gene: 9. The CDR3 is 13 amino acids. CDR3 sequence: CACRQGMERELFF. The CDR3 DNA is TGTGCCTGTCGACAGGGGATGGAGCGGGAGCTGTTTTTT.

This clone occurred a few times. CDR3 amino acids: CATSRDTGGTLDNEQFF. The CDR3 nucleotides are TGTGCCACCAGCAGAGATACGGGGGGGACTTTGGACAATGAGCAGTTCTTC. The chain uses TRBV15 and TRBJ2-1, with TRBD2 identical over 8 bases. This CDR3 spans 17 amino acids. The germline V gene encodes CDR1 LNHNV and CDR2 YYDKDF (reference sequence). Trimming at V came to 0 bases and at J to 5 bases, leaving 9 bases not matched to a gene.

This clone turned up a few times. The chain recombines TRBV18 with TRBJ2-7; 10 nucleotides line up with TRBD2. Germline V CDR1 and CDR2: KGHSH, LQKENI. The V gene end was trimmed by 2 bases and the J gene end by 6 bases; junction bases not matched to a gene: 7. CDR3 size: 15 residues. The CDR3 spells CASSPGLAGESEQYF. CDR3 nucleotides: TGTGCCAGCTCACCAGGGCTAGCGGGAGAAAGCGAGCAGTACTTC.